This TCR beta chain comes out of a study of cytomegalovirus exposure and HLA in healthy donors. Overall study findings and caveats: According to the study, roughly 160 TCR beta chains were cytomegalovirus-associated.

At sampling all donors were nominally healthy, likely with unrecorded immune exposures. On this clone: The antigen is undetermined. The same CDR3 arises from other DNA sequences in this sample as well.

Per the germline V gene, CDR1 is SGDLS and CDR2 is YYNGEE. The CDR3 runs to 12 residues. Trimming pared 2 bases from V and 4 bases from J, leaving 6 bases between. 13 Jbeta primers and 60 Vbeta primers were used for the PCR. Measured with immunoSEQ multiplex PCR; TCRdb has only the in-frame clones, and not every one. The data show some 140,000 clones, about 74% seen once. The TCR was taken from a man younger than 35 in good health and CMV-seropositive. The material sequenced was PBMCs. The chain has TRBV9 and TRBJ1-2; no clear D gene. The CDR3 region is CASSVTGYGYTF. The CDR3 bases are TGTGCCAGCAGCGTGACGGGCTATGGCTACACCTTC.